Below are 2 T cell receptor beta chains sequenced from a single sample in a study of shared clonotypes between healthy human individuals. TCRdb's table, derived via immunoSEQ multiplex PCR, lists solely in-frame clones and lacks some. This sample has about 1.1 million clones, with approximately 75% found just once. Sequencing input: memory CD4+ T cells from PBMCs. The subset denotes: CD45RA-negative fraction. All receptors derive from a man younger than 35 in good health. Some clones in this sample may be carry-over from other donors' samples.

The chain recombines TRBV7-9 with TRBJ2-1; TRBD2 matches at 9 bases. The germline V gene has CDR1 SEHNR and CDR2 FQNEAQ (reference sequence). This CDR3 contains 15 residues. V shed 8 bases, J shed 7 bases, and the junction held 12 bases outside the gene matches. CDR3 sequence: CASHPSSGMGNEQFF. The CDR3 DNA reads TGTGCCAGCCACCCCTCTAGCGGGATGGGGAATGAGCAGTTCTTC.

This clone was seen just once. J is TRBJ2-5 and V is TRBV2; either TRBD1 or TRBD2 may fit D (5 bases each). In germline, CDR1 is SNHLY, CDR2 FYNNEI. Trimming took off 4 bases at V and 5 bases at J, with 8 bases between the two ends. The CDR3 consists of 12 residues. CDR3 in amino acids: CASSVGTETQYF. The CDR3 bases are TGTGCCAGCAGTGTGGGGACGGAGACCCAGTACTTC.